Described below is a single TCR beta chain sequence and its context. The protocol was immunoSEQ multiplex PCR, while the TCRdb copy is restricted to in-frame clones and leaves out a portion. This sample has 260,000 or so clones, with around four fifths found just once. The data stem from a study of blood T cell repertoires in COVID-19. Study at large: In each case, the material was cDNA or gDNA derived from T cells, B-cell-depleted T cells, or PBMCs.

CDR1 and CDR2 (germline): MGHDK, SYGVNS. Trimming cost V 3 bases and J 5 bases, with 14 bases left between them. This CDR3 region has 15 residues. V and J are TRBV25-1 and TRBJ1-5; perhaps TRBD1 as D (6 bases). Sequencing was performed on PBMCs or T cells enriched from blood (not recorded which). The receptor comes from a woman aged 40 to 49 who had been exposed to COVID-19. This chain's CDR3 is CASSDWGTTDQPQHF. The CDR3 nucleotides are TGTGCCAGCAGTGATTGGGGGACAACCGATCAGCCCCAGCATTTT. Variable domain in full (rest from reference TRBV25-1 and TRBJ1-5): EADIYQTPRYLVIGTGKKITLECSQTMGHDKMYWYQQDPGMELHLIHYSYGVNSTEKGDLSSESTVSRIRTEHFPLTLESARPSHTSQYLCASSDWGTTDQPQHFGDGTRLSIL.